Each of the 12 T cell receptor beta chains below was sequenced from the same sample in a study of blood T cell repertoires in COVID-19. Only in-frame clones appear in the TCRdb table, and some are missing; sequencing was by immunoSEQ multiplex PCR. The table lists 150,000 to 180,000 clones, around nine tenths of them singletons. Sequencing was done on a sample of peripheral blood. All receptors come from a woman in her sixties or seventies with acute or convalescent COVID-19.

The V call is TRBV2, the J call TRBJ1-4, with 12 bases matching TRBD1. The V gene's germline CDR1 is SNHLY and CDR2 FYNNEI. With 7 bases clipped from V and 6 bases from J, the junction kept 6 bases outside the gene matches. This CDR3 spans 15 amino acids. CDR3 sequence: CASTNRDRGHEKLFF. The CDR3 bases are TGTGCCAGCACCAACCGGGACAGGGGGCATGAAAAACTGTTTTTT.

The chain couples TRBV12-3 or TRBV12-4 to TRBJ2-7; a possible D gene is TRBD2 (7 bases). V lost 6 bases and J lost 4, with 10 bases in between. The CDR3 is 12 residues long. CDR3 residues: CASRRGGYEQYF. Written as DNA, the CDR3 is TGTGCCAGCAGAAGGGGGGGTTACGAGCAGTACTTC.

The CDR3 nucleotides read TGTGCCAGCAGCCGCGGGGGGTCCCCCTTCAATCAGCCCCAGCATTTT. Amino acid sequence: CASSRGGSPFNQPQHF. The chain is built from TRBV27 and TRBJ1-5; possibly TRBD1 for D (5 bases). The CDR3 contains 16 residues. Germline V gene sequence: CDR1 MNHEY, CDR2 SMNVEV (reference sequence). V lost 6 bases and J lost 3, with 18 bases in between.

The chain couples TRBV7-2 to TRBJ1-2; TRBD1 matches at 7 bases. The V segment lost 4 bases and the J segment 6 bases; nucleotides outside the gene matches: 11. Germline V lookup: CDR1 SGHTA, CDR2 FQGNSA. This CDR3 has 15 residues. This CDR3 is CASSSVQNRGDGYTF. The CDR3 coding sequence is TGTGCCAGCAGCTCCGTCCAGAACAGGGGAGATGGCTACACCTTC.

This chain links TRBV7-9 with TRBJ2-7, with 9 positions matching TRBD1. This CDR3 has 17 amino acids. V shed 5 bases, J shed 5 bases, and the junction held 16 bases outside the gene matches. The germline V gene has CDR1 SEHNR and CDR2 FQNEAQ (reference sequence). CDR3 coding DNA: TGTGCCAGCAGCCCCACCACAGGGGGCTCCGGTGGGGACGAGCAGTACTTC. Translation gives CASSPTTGGSGGDEQYF.

This chain connects TRBV18 to TRBJ1-1; TRBD1 agrees at 11 bases. Looked up from germline, CDR1 is KGHSH and CDR2 is LQKENI. V gave up 3 bases and J gave up 5 bases; unmatched junction bases: 5. The CDR3 covers 15 residues. The CDR3 nucleotides read TGTGCCAGCTCACCCCTGGACAGGGGGCTTACTGAAGCTTTCTTT. Translation gives CASSPLDRGLTEAFF.

The chain joins TRBV18 to TRBJ1-6; D may be TRBD1 (5 bases). The CDR3 totals 14 residues. Trimming cost V 5 bases and J 6 bases, with 11 bases left between them. Per the germline V gene, CDR1 is KGHSH and CDR2 is LQKENI. The CDR3 nucleotides read TGTGCCAGCTCAGCGACAGTGGGTAATTCACCCCTCCACTTT. It yields the protein CASSATVGNSPLHF. The full variable domain, its missing parts supplied by reference TRBV18 and TRBJ1-6, is NAGVMQNPRHLVRRRGQEARLRCSPMKGHSHVYWYRQLPEEGLKFMVYLQKENIIDESGMPKERFSAEFPKEGPSILRIQQVVRGDSAAYFCASSATVGNSPLHFGNGTRLTVT.

The chain is built from TRBV7-2 and TRBJ1-2, with a tentative D call TRBD1 (6 bases). The ends were cut back, 1 base at V and 4 bases at J, with 10 bases in the middle. Germline V gene data show CDR1 as SGHTA and CDR2 as FQGNSA. This CDR3 is built from 14 residues. CDR3 bases: TGTGCCAGCAGCTTAGATCAGGGGATCTATGGCTACACCTTC. Translated, it gives CASSLDQGIYGYTF.

The CDR3 spells CASSQRDRRTYGYTF. DNA for the CDR3: TGTGCCAGCAGTCAACGGGACAGGAGGACCTATGGCTACACCTTC. This chain connects TRBV6-5 to TRBJ1-2; 8 bases match TRBD1. The germline V gene encodes CDR1 MNHEY and CDR2 SVGAGI. The CDR3 is made up of 15 amino acids. Losses at the gene ends were 5 bases for V and 4 bases for J; bases not matched to a gene: 9.

The V and J genes are TRBV7-2 and TRBJ2-7; D perhaps matches TRBD2 (6 bases). Trimming left V 2 bases short and J 3 bases short, with 14 bases between. This CDR3 is 15 amino acids long. Germline V gene lookup returns CDR1 SGHTA and CDR2 FQGNSA. CDR3 in DNA: TGTGCCAGCAGCTTAAGTGGAAACGGGGGCTACGAGCAGTACTTC. Amino acid sequence: CASSLSGNGGYEQYF. Based on the CDR3 plus reference TRBV7-2 and TRBJ2-7, the full variable domain is GAGVSQSPSNKVTEKGKDVELRCDPISGHTALYWYRQSLGQGLEFLIYFQGNSAPDKSGLPSDRFSAERTGGSVSTLTIQRTQQEDSAVYLCASSLSGNGGYEQYFGPGTRLTVT.

This chain links TRBV28 with TRBJ1-5; TRBD1 matches at 9 bases. Germline CDR1 and CDR2: MDHEN and SYDVKM. The junction had 6 bases not matched to a gene; V was cut back by 6 bases and J by 3 bases. The CDR3 is 15 amino acids. DNA for the CDR3: TGTGCCAGCAGACCAACAGGGGGCAACAATCAGCCCCAGCATTTT. It encodes CASRPTGGNNQPQHF.

The chain uses TRBV6-6 and TRBJ2-7; maybe TRBD1 (6 bases). V was clipped by 3 bases and J by 4 bases, with 13 bases between them. Germline-derived CDR1 and CDR2 are MNHNY and SVGAGI (reference sequence). CDR3 length equals 14 residues. The CDR3 sequence is CASSYPSRGYEQYF. In nucleotides, the CDR3 is TGTGCCAGCAGTTATCCGTCGAGGGGGTACGAGCAGTACTTC.